This T cell receptor (beta chain) was identified during a study of blood T cell repertoires in COVID-19. Across the whole study: Italy, Spain and the United States were the sources of the convalescent and acute COVID-19 samples. T cells, B-cell-depleted T cells, or PBMCs supplied cDNA or gDNA.

CDR1 is SGHRS, CDR2 YFSETQ, per germline. CDR3 length equals 14 residues. The trim removed 0 bases at V and 6 bases at J, leaving 5 bases unmatched. The authors' processing: Estimation of nucleated cell counts was performed using reference gene primer amplification. Clones were read by immunoSEQ multiplex PCR, and TCRdb kept only the in-frame ones, dropping some. D and trimming come from the DNA, and the V and J calls and clone size come from that table. The data contain approximately 72,000 clones, approximately 85% of them singletons. The chain recombines TRBV5-1 with TRBJ1-1, with 7 bases that match TRBD1. The sample was peripheral blood. The clonotype was recovered from a woman at least 80 years old with active or convalescent COVID-19. CDR3 nucleotides: TGCGCCAGCAGCTTGGGGACAGGCGCGCCTGAAGCTTTCTTT. This encodes CASSLGTGAPEAFF.